This T cell receptor (beta chain) was sequenced in a study of T cell changes during pregnancy in multiple sclerosis (dated by TCRdb to between 2018 and 2021). Background for the entire study: Changes in the T cell repertoire over the course of pregnancy were examined in this study in women with multiple sclerosis.

As to this clone: Its antigen target is currently unknown. Base qualities are not provided; no much larger clone lies one nucleotide away.

Counted from cysteine to phenylalanine, this CDR3 has 13 amino acids. The retained sequence is limited to the CDR3, 39 bases, with the frame set at the first base. A distance of 15 bases separates the germline ends of V and J, which lose 4 bases and 8 bases respectively. Looking up the germline V gene yields CDR1 SGHTS and CDR2 YDEGEE. The protocol used for the library was the immunoSEQ multiplex PCR assay. Sourced from immuneACCESS, this table was stored by TCRdb with only in-frame sequences that have V and J called. A share of the clones is absent; for the studies checked, an unresolved V gene accounts for under half, and the remainder has no known explanation. For this sample the table gives over 70,000 clones, of which over 85% were detected only once. Jointly, the top ten make up approximately 4.5% of the sample.

The origin of this receptor is a female donor with multiple sclerosis, enrolled in a pregnancy study. Source: peripheral blood, taken in the first trimester of pregnancy. The receptor chain draws on TRBV5-8 and TRBJ1-2, and the D gene may be TRBD1, 6 bases matching. In nucleotides, the sequence is TGTGCCAGCAGCAGAAGGACAGACCTGGGCTACACCTTC. This yields the protein CASSRRTDLGYTF.